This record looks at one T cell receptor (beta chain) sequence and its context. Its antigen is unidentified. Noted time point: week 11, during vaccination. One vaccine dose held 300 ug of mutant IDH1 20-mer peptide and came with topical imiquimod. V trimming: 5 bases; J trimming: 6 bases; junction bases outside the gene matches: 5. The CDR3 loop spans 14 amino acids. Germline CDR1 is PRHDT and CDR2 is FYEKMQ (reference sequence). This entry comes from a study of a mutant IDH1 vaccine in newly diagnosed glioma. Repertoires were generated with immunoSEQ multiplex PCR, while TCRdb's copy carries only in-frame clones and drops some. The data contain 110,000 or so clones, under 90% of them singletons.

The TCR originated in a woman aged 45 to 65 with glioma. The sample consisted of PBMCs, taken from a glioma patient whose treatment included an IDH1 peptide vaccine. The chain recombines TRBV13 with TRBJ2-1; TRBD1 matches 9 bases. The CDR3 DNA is TGTGCCAGCAGCATTAGACAGGGGGTCAATGAGCAGTTCTTC. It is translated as CASSIRQGVNEQFF.